This T cell receptor beta chain is from a study of blood T cell repertoires in COVID-19. Study summary: COVID-19 samples, acute and convalescent, were from the United States, Italy and Spain. PBMCs, B-cell-depleted T cells, or T cells provided the cDNA or gDNA that made up the material.

The CDR3 extends over 14 amino acids. Looked up from germline, CDR1 is SGDLS and CDR2 is YYNGEE. V was pared by 0 bases and J by 2 bases, with 0 bases of the junction left unmatched. As for this clone: The same CDR3 also results from other DNA sequences found in this sample.

As handled by the study authors: Amplification with reference gene primers provided the estimates of nucleated cell counts. The assay was immunoSEQ multiplex PCR, and TCRdb's table has in-frame clones only and misses some. V and J calls and clone size are those listed in that table; D and trimming were worked out from the DNA. The table lists about 120,000 clones, approximately 80% of them singletons. The TCR was taken from a man aged 65-85 years with acute or convalescent COVID-19. Sequencing input: peripheral blood. The chain is built from TRBV9 and TRBJ2-7, with TRBD1 matching 9 bases. In DNA, the CDR3 is TGTGCCAGCAGCGTAGGGACAGGGGCCTACGAGCAGTACTTC. It translates to CASSVGTGAYEQYF. Variable domain in full (rest from reference TRBV9 and TRBJ2-7): DSGVTQTPKHLITATGQRVTLRCSPRSGDLSVYWYQQSLDQGLQFLIQYYNGEERAKGNILERFSAQQFPDLHSELNLSSLELGDSALYFCASSVGTGAYEQYFGPGTRLTVT.